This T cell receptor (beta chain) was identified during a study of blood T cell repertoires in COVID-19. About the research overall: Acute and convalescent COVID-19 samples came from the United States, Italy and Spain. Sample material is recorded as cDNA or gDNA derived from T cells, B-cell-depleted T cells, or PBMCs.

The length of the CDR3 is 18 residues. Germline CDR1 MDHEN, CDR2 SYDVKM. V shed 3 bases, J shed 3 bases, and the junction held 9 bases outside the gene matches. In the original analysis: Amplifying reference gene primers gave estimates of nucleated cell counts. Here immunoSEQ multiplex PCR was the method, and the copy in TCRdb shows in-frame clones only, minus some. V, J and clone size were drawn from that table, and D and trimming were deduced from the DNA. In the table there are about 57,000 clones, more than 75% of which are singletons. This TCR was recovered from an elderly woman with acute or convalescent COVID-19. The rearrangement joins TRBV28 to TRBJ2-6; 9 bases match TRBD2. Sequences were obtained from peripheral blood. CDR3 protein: CASSFLRRGGRGANVLTF. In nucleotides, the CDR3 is TGTGCCAGCAGTTTTTTGAGGCGGGGGGGCCGTGGGGCCAACGTCCTGACTTTC.